Listed below are T cell receptor beta chains from one sample, sequenced in a study of a mutant IDH1 vaccine in newly diagnosed glioma. No antigen has been identified for these receptors. Repertoires were generated with immunoSEQ multiplex PCR, while TCRdb's copy carries only in-frame clones and drops some. The profile covers tens of thousands of clones, with 91% appearing a single time and under 0.7% taken by the ten largest. The source material was PBMCs, sampled from a glioma patient whose treatment included an IDH1 peptide vaccine. The source is a woman in her forties or fifties with glioma. Both conserved end residues are trimmed from each CDR3. The D gene is left open where the match is weak.

- | TRBV11-2 | ASSFRGLNTEAF
- | TRBV27 | ASSLAGERLF
- | TRBV30 | AWSVRPGRPQH
TRBD2 | TRBV13 | ASSWLSGRAKKTQY
- | TRBV27 | ASTEVGSYNEQF
- | TRBV11-2 | ASSYQDDNSPLH
TRBD2 | TRBV13 | ASSPQSGDPYEQY
- | TRBV25-1 | ASSEFGSNLYEQY
- | TRBV20-1 | SATVSYEQY
TRBD2 | TRBV5-1 | ASSLYLAGTSYEQY
- | TRBV28 | ASKGIYSSYEQY
- | TRBV4-1 | ASRTSPLGTDTQY
- | TRBV4-2 | ASSQVRTPYNEQF
TRBD1 | TRBV4-1 | ASSHLQGLNEKLF
TRBD2 | TRBV15 | ATSMGLADNEQF
- | TRBV4-2 | ASSIYTGYGYT
- | TRBV7-9 | ASSFPEIDKEAF
TRBD2 | TRBV11-1 | ASSAGGAGETQY
- | TRBV9 | ASSVEGGPSYEQY
- | TRBV27 | ASSLGSAANTGELF
- | TRBV10-1 | ASSDSDRQGYT
TRBD1 | TRBV15 | ATSRGGTVLGETQY
- | TRBV6-5 | ASSPRGWGEKLF
- | TRBV27 | ASSFGKGETQY
- | TRBV10-2 | ASRGGRGYEQY
- | TRBV18 | ASSPDTGELF
- | TRBV28 | ATSTAQGPLAGTDTQY
- | TRBV6-5 | ASSYSKFSTTYEQY
- | TRBV7-9 | ASSLNREQY
- | TRBV6-1 | ASTRGYYEQY
- | TRBV4-1 | ASSQDQGYAAKNIQY
- | TRBV2 | ASRYPSAGTEAF
TRBD1 | TRBV5-1 | ASSVARQGMNEQY
- | TRBV7-9 | ASSLVGFNEKLF
TRBD2 | TRBV6-4 | ASSDGVAGLDEQF
TRBD1 | TRBV2 | ASARMTGEETQY
- | TRBV7-9 | ASSLVGSNYGYT
TRBD2 | TRBV7-3 | ASSLRGGAETQY
- | TRBV6-5 | ASSPGGISNQPQH
- | TRBV9 | ASSVGPGPNTEAF
- | TRBV7-3 | ASSLTGGGTDTQY
- | TRBV27 | ASSLTPEGRGELF
- | TRBV5-6 | ASSIGNSHGYT
- | TRBV6-1 | ASSEMAGLNTEAF
TRBD1 | TRBV5-1 | ASSLEGTVDTEAF
- | TRBV7-2 | ASSLVLGETQY
- | TRBV28 | ASSFPPGGYT
- | TRBV14 | ASSQGWQVGYGYT
- | TRBV6-1 | ASSGESNQPQH
- | TRBV28 | ASVAPGFTGNTIY
- | TRBV14 | ASSRQGLAGELF
TRBD2 | TRBV7-9 | ASSHPRASGSTDTQY
- | TRBV11-1 | ASSPHAQNIQY
- | TRBV6-4 | ASSDTRTGELF
TRBD2 | TRBV12-5 | ASGLVPTASIAGGPRANEQF